Presented here are 7 T cell receptor beta chains from one specimen sequenced in a study of blood T cell repertoires in COVID-19. Here immunoSEQ multiplex PCR was the method, and the copy in TCRdb shows in-frame clones only, minus some. The sample has about 300,000 clones; approximately 84% are singletons. The sample was peripheral blood. These receptors came from a human donor with COVID-19, enrolled during active disease. The donor label of this sample is uncertain.

This sequence joins TRBV21-1 and TRBJ1-2; whether TRBD1, the table's D call, matches the DNA was not checked. TRBV21-1 is a recognized pseudogene. The CDR3 spans 15 residues. CDR3: CASSKEKGFSYGYTF. CDR3 nucleotides: TGTGCCAGCAGCAAAGAAAAGGGGTTCAGCTATGGCTACACCTTC.

V gene TRBV13 combines with J gene TRBJ1-6; the D gene is possibly TRBD1 (6 bases). The CDR3 sequence is 14 residues long. The ends were cut back, 0 bases at V and 9 bases at J, with 9 bases in the middle. Per germline, CDR1 PRHDT and CDR2 FYEKMQ (reference sequence). The CDR3 here is CASSLGRGSSPLHF. DNA for the CDR3: TGTGCCAGCAGCTTAGGCAGGGGTAGTTCACCCCTCCACTTT.

This chain connects TRBV19 to TRBJ1-5, with a possible D match to TRBD1 (6 bases). With 8 bases removed from V and 3 bases from J, the gap between germline ends came to 17 bases. The CDR3 has 15 residues. Germline CDR1 and CDR2: LNHDA and SQIVND (reference sequence). The CDR3 sequence is CASRTGFGDNQPQHF. DNA of the CDR3: TGTGCCAGTCGAACAGGGTTCGGTGACAATCAGCCCCAGCATTTT.

The table lists this clone with a few counts. V is TRBV19 and J is TRBJ2-1; D unclear. V lost 6 bases, J lost 7 bases, and 19 bases lay in between. This CDR3 region has 15 residues. Germline V gene data show CDR1 as LNHDA and CDR2 as SQIVND (reference sequence). For the CDR3, the DNA is TGTGCCAGTAGCAACCTGGGCCCTCTGGCGAATGAGCAGTTCTTC. It encodes CASSNLGPLANEQFF.

The chain is built from TRBV5-1 and TRBJ2-5; 7 nucleotides align to TRBD1. Trimming took 4 bases from V and 2 from J; bases not matched to a gene: 5. This CDR3 has 14 residues. Germline V CDR1 and CDR2: SGHRS, YFSETQ. In nucleotides, the CDR3 is TGCGCCAGCAGCGGGCAGGGACAGCAAGAGACCCAGTACTTC. It codes for CASSGQGQQETQYF.

This rearrangement joins TRBV19 to TRBJ1-6; D ambiguous. Germline V gene data show CDR1 as LNHDA and CDR2 as SQIVND (reference sequence). CDR3 length equals 15 residues. Deletions cut 7 bases from V and 6 bases from J, with 16 bases between. The CDR3 coding sequence is TGTGCCAGTACCATATTCGAGGGCAGTAATTCACCCCTCCACTTT. This sequence encodes CASTIFEGSNSPLHF.

This clone turned up a few times. The chain carries TRBV9 and TRBJ1-1; 11 nucleotides match TRBD1. V lost 3 bases and J lost 0; bases outside the gene matches: 10. CDR3 size: 18 residues. Germline loops: CDR1 SGDLS, CDR2 YYNGEE. DNA of the CDR3: TGTGCCAGCAGCGGGGCCCGGACAGGGGGCTCCTTGAACACTGAAGCTTTCTTT. It encodes CASSGARTGGSLNTEAFF. The full variable domain, in which reference TRBV9 and TRBJ1-1 provide the parts outside the CDR3, is DSGVTQTPKHLITATGQRVTLRCSPRSGDLSVYWYQQSLDQGLQFLIQYYNGEERAKGNILERFSAQQFPDLHSELNLSSLELGDSALYFCASSGARTGGSLNTEAFFGQGTRLTVV.